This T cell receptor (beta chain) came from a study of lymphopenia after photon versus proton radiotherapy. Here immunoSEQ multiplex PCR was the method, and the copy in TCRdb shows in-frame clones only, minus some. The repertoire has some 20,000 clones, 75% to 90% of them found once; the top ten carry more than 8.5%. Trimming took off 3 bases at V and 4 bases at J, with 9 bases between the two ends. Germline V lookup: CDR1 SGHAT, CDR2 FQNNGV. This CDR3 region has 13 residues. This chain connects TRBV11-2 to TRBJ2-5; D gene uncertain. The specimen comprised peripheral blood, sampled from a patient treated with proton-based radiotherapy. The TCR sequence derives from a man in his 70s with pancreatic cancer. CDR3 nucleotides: TGTGCCAGCAGCTTCAAGGGTCGAGAGACCCAGTACTTC. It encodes CASSFKGRETQYF.